Listed below are T cell receptor beta chains from one sample, sequenced in a study of T cells after yellow fever vaccination. TCRdb independently ran MiXCR on the 5' RACE reads; one entry per CDR3 protein. The sample contains 150,000 to 200,000 distinct CDR3 sequences, about 7% of which appear only once. The sequenced sample was CD4+ T cells sorted from PBMCs, obtained about 5 days after the first yellow fever vaccination. These receptors were taken from a man between 18 and 29 years old who received the YFV17D yellow fever vaccine. Both conserved end residues are part of each CDR3. D genes are given only for firm matches. Rows give clone size only sometimes, using once, few, many, or a class for an expanded clone.

len	abundance	v_gene	j_gene	d_gene	CDR3aa	CDR3nt
13	many	TRBV3-1	TRBJ2-1	.	CASSLTGSNEQFF	TGTGCCAGCAGCCTCACGGGCTCTAATGAGCAGTTCTTC
16	many	TRBV7-2	TRBJ2-7	.	CASSLDGATKIYEQYF	TGTGCCAGCAGCTTAGATGGGGCAACTAAGATCTACGAGCAGTACTTC
17	many	TRBV6-5	TRBJ2-7	TRBD2	CASSSSRLAGDLYEQYF	TGTGCCAGCAGTTCCTCAAGACTAGCGGGGGACCTTTACGAGCAGTACTTC
12	many	TRBV3-1	TRBJ2-4	.	CASSQDSGIQYF	TGTGCCAGCAGCCAAGATTCTGGCATTCAGTACTTC
15	.	TRBV7-3	TRBJ2-3	TRBD2	CASSPRTSGADTQYF	TGTGCCAGCAGCCCACGGACTAGCGGGGCAGATACGCAGTATTTT
12	.	TRBV6-1	TRBJ1-2	.	CASSVDKYGYTF	TGTGCCAGCAGTGTGGACAAGTATGGCTACACCTTC
16	few	TRBV7-2	TRBJ2-5	.	CASSPPQGLPQETQYF	TGTGCCAGCAGCCCGCCACAGGGCTTACCTCAAGAGACCCAGTACTTC
14	many	TRBV7-9	TRBJ2-7	.	CASSLGTLAYEQYF	TGTGCCAGCAGCCTGGGGACACTGGCCTACGAGCAGTACTTC
15	many	TRBV4-1	TRBJ2-7	.	CASSPTRTRSNEQYF	TGCGCCAGCAGCCCAACCAGAACCCGTAGTAACGAGCAGTACTTC
13	many	TRBV4-3	TRBJ2-5	.	CASSQELIETQYF	TGCGCCAGCAGCCAAGAATTGATAGAGACCCAGTACTTC
13	.	TRBV7-6	TRBJ1-1	TRBD1	CASSADRAKGAFF	TGTGCCAGCAGCGCGGACAGGGCGAAAGGAGCTTTCTTT
15	many	TRBV24-1	TRBJ2-2	TRBD2	CATSEAGINTGELFF	TGTGCCACCAGTGAAGCGGGAATCAACACCGGGGAGCTGTTTTTT
15	few	TRBV10-3	TRBJ1-3	.	CAISVQALAGNTIYF	TGTGCCATCAGCGTACAGGCCCTAGCCGGAAACACCATATATTTT
14	many	TRBV20-1	TRBJ1-1	.	CSARVPPVGTEAFF	TGCAGTGCTAGAGTTCCCCCGGTAGGCACTGAAGCTTTCTTT
12	.	TRBV28	TRBJ1-2	.	CASSTAGLGYTF	TGTGCCAGCAGTACCGCCGGGCTCGGCTACACCTTC
15	many	TRBV5-1	TRBJ2-2	TRBD2	CASSPTLAGDGELFF	TGCGCCAGCAGCCCCACTCTAGCGGGGGACGGGGAGCTGTTTTTT
14	many	TRBV6-5	TRBJ2-5	.	CASSSRSYQETQYF	TGTGCCAGCAGTTCTCGGTCCTACCAAGAGACCCAGTACTTC
14	many	TRBV12-3/TRBV12-4	TRBJ1-5	.	CASSRPQGNQPQHF	TGTGCCAGCAGTCGGCCCCAGGGAAATCAGCCCCAGCATTTT
12	many	TRBV7-6	TRBJ2-3	.	CASSPSVARLYF	TGTGCCAGCAGCCCATCGGTGGCCCGGTTGTATTTT
14	many	TRBV3-1	TRBJ2-2	.	CASSRFGNTGELFF	TGTGCCAGCAGCCGGTTCGGGAACACCGGGGAGCTGTTTTTT
15	few	TRBV5-4	TRBJ2-2	.	CASSSRVANTGELFF	TGTGCCAGCAGCTCACGGGTTGCGAACACCGGGGAGCTGTTTTTT
16	many	TRBV12-3/TRBV12-4	TRBJ2-3	TRBD1	CASSFGSGTGTDTQYF	TGTGCCAGCAGTTTCGGTTCCGGGACAGGCACAGATACGCAGTATTTT
13	.	TRBV5-1	TRBJ2-7	TRBD1	CASRGTGNYEQYF	TGCGCCAGCAGAGGGACAGGGAACTACGAGCAGTACTTC
14	few	TRBV3-1	TRBJ1-5	.	CASSQDTINQPQHF	TGTGCCAGCAGCCAGGACACGATCAATCAGCCCCAGCATTTT
13	.	TRBV2	TRBJ1-5	.	CASSEGLGQPQHF	TGTGCCAGCAGTGAAGGCTTGGGTCAGCCCCAGCATTTT
14	.	TRBV20-1	TRBJ2-7	TRBD2	CSASTGGGYYEQYF	TGCAGTGCTAGCACTGGCGGGGGGTACTACGAGCAGTACTTC
16	.	TRBV5-5	TRBJ2-3	TRBD2	CASSLATSGGAVTQYF	TGTGCCAGCAGCTTGGCGACTAGCGGGGGGGCCGTCACGCAGTATTTT
16	.	TRBV9	TRBJ2-3	.	CASSVGGGPSSDTQYF	TGTGCCAGCAGCGTAGGAGGTGGTCCAAGCTCAGATACGCAGTATTTT
12	many	TRBV6-5	TRBJ1-6	.	CASSYPGSPLHF	TGTGCCAGCAGTTACCCCGGATCACCCCTCCACTTT
13	many	TRBV12-3/TRBV12-4	TRBJ1-2	.	CASSLQGALGYTF	TGTGCCAGCAGTTTGCAAGGGGCCCTGGGCTACACCTTC
13	few	TRBV6-2/TRBV6-3	TRBJ1-6	.	CASRGWVRGTLHF	TGTGCCAGCAGAGGTTGGGTCCGAGGTACCCTCCACTTT
13	.	TRBV20-1	TRBJ2-3	.	CSAPGRDTDTQYF	TGCAGTGCCCCAGGACGGGACACAGATACGCAGTATTTT
13	many	TRBV7-3	TRBJ2-2	.	CASSLTPTGELFF	TGTGCCAGCAGCTTAACGCCCACCGGGGAGCTGTTTTTT
12	few	TRBV6-1	TRBJ1-1	.	CASSEQGPEAFF	TGTGCCAGCAGTGAACAGGGACCCGAAGCTTTCTTT
16	many	TRBV6-5	TRBJ1-2	.	CASSYSGQGSFYGYTF	TGTGCCAGCAGTTACTCGGGGCAGGGTAGTTTCTATGGCTACACCTTC
16	few	TRBV4-3	TRBJ1-3	.	CASSQESQASGNTIYF	TGCGCCAGCAGCCAAGAGAGTCAGGCCTCTGGAAACACCATATATTTT
13	.	TRBV5-1	TRBJ1-1	.	CASSLDQNTEAFF	TGCGCCAGCAGCTTGGATCAGAACACTGAAGCTTTCTTT
15	few	TRBV5-1	TRBJ1-2	.	CASSPQGRSGYGYTF	TGCGCCAGCAGCCCACAGGGTCGCTCGGGCTATGGCTACACCTTC
17	.	TRBV7-8	TRBJ1-6	.	CASSSSRISSYNSPLHF	TGTGCCAGCAGCTCTTCCAGGATAAGCTCCTATAATTCACCCCTCCACTTT
17	.	TRBV4-1	TRBJ1-3	TRBD1	CASSQDRDRNAGNTIYF	TGCGCCAGCAGCCAAGATAGGGACAGGAATGCTGGAAACACCATATATTTT
18	.	TRBV6-2/TRBV6-3	TRBJ1-5	.	CASSYSGSPSYSNQPQHF	TGTGCCAGCAGTTACTCGGGCTCGCCCAGCTATAGCAATCAGCCCCAGCATTTT